This T cell receptor (beta chain) derives from a study of shared clonotypes between healthy human individuals. Broader study findings: Shared clonotypes across all four donors exceeded non-shared ones in generation probability.

Regarding this clone: Its antigen is not known.

TCRdb's copy holds only in-frame clones and misses some; the assay was immunoSEQ multiplex PCR. The sample records about 1 million clones, about 75% being singletons. Splitting the CD4+ cells yielded a CD45RA+ naive subset and a CD45RA-negative memory subset. The ends were cut back, 4 bases at V and 4 bases at J, with 12 bases in the middle. CDR3 length: 13 amino acids. The germline V gene encodes CDR1 SGHRS and CDR2 YFSETQ. Specimen: memory CD4+ T cells sorted from blood. Noted subset: CD45RA-negative fraction. This TCR came from a man aged 18 to 29 in good health. This chain joins TRBV5-1 and TRBJ2-7; no reliable D call. The CDR3 region has the DNA TGCGCCAGCAGCGTAACTCTGGGGTACGAGCAGTACTTC. Encoded protein: CASSVTLGYEQYF.